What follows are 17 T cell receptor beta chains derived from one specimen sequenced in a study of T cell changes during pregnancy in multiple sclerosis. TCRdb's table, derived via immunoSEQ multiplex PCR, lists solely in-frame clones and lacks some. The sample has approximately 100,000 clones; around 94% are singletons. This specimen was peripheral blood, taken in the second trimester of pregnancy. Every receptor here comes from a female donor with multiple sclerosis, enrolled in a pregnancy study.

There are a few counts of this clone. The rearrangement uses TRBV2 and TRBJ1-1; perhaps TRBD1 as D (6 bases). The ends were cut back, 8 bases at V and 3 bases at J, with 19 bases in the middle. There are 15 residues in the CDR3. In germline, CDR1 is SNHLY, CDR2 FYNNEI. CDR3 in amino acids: CASGGAKGWYTEAFF. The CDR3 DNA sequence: TGTGCCAGCGGGGGGGCGAAGGGGTGGTACACTGAAGCTTTCTTT.

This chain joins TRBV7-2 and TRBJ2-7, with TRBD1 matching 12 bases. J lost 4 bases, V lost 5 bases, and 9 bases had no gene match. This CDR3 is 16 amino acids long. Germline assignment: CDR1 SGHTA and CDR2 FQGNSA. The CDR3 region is CASSPTGQGAGYEQYF. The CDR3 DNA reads TGTGCCAGCAGCCCAACGGGACAGGGGGCGGGTTACGAGCAGTACTTC.

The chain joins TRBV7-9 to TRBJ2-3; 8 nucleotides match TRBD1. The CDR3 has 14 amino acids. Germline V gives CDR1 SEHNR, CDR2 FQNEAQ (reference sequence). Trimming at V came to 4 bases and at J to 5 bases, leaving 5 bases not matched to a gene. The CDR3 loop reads CASSSRGPGDTQYF. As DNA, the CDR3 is TGTGCCAGCAGCTCCAGGGGGCCTGGAGATACGCAGTATTTT. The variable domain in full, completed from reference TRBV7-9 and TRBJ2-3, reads DTGVSQNPRHKITKRGQNVTFRCDPISEHNRLYWYRQTLGQGPEFLTYFQNEAQLEKSRLLSDRFSAERPKGSFSTLEIQRTEQGDSAMYLCASSSRGPGDTQYFGPGTRLTVL.

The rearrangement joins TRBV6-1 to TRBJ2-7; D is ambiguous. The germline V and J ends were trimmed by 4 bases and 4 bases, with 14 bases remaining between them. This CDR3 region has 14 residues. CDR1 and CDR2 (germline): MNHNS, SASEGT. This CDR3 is CASSALRQTYEQYF. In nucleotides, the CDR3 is TGTGCCAGCAGTGCCCTAAGACAAACATACGAGCAGTACTTC.

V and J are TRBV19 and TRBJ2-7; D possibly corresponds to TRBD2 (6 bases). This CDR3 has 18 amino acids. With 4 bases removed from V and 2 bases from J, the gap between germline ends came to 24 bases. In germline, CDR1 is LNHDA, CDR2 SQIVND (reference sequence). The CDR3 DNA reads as TGTGCCAGTAGTACGACGCGCGGGAACGCCATGGGGCCCTACGAGCAGTACTTC. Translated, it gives CASSTTRGNAMGPYEQYF.

CDR3 region: CASSPGVYSTEKLFF. The CDR3 DNA is TGTGCCAGCAGTCCCGGGGTTTACAGTACTGAAAAACTGTTTTTT. The genes are TRBV28 and TRBJ1-4; no definite D call. CDR3 length: 15 amino acids. Germline V gene lookup returns CDR1 MDHEN and CDR2 SYDVKM. V lost 5 bases and J 7 bases, leaving 17 bases between the germline ends.

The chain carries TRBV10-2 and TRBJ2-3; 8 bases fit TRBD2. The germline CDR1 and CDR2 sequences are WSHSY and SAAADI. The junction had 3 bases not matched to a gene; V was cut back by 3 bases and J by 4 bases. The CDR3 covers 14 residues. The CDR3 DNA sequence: TGCGCCAGCAGTGAACTAGCGGTGCCAGATACGCAGTATTTT. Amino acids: CASSELAVPDTQYF.

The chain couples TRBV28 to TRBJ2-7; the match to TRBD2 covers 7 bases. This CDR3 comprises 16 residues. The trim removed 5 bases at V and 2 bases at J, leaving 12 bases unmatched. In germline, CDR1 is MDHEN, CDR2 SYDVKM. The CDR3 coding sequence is TGTGCCAGCAGTCCCTCGCCGGGGACTACCCCCTACGAGCAGTACTTC. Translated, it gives CASSPSPGTTPYEQYF.

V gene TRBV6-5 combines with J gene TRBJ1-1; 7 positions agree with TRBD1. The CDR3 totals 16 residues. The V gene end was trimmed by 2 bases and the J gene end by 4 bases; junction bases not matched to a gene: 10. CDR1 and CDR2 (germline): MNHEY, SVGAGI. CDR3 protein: CASSYPGPQGSTEAFF. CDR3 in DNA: TGTGCCAGCAGTTACCCCGGGCCACAGGGGAGCACTGAAGCTTTCTTT.

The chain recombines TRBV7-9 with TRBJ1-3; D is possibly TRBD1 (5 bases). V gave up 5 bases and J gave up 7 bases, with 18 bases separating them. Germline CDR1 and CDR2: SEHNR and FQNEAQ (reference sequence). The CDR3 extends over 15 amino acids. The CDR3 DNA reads TGTGCCAGCAGCCGGGGGGGACTTTCGGACAACACCATATATTTT. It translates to CASSRGGLSDNTIYF.

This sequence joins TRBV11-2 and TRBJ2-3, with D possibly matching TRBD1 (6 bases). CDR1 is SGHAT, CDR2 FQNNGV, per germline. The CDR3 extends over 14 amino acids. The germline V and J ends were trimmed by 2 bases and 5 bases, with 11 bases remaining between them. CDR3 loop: CASSLSGAIDTQYF. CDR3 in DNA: TGTGCCAGCAGCTTATCAGGGGCTATAGATACGCAGTATTTT.

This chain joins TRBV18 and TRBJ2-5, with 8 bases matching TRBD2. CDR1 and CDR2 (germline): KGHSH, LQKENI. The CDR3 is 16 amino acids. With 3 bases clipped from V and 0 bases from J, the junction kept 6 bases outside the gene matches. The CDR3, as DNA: TGTGCCAGCTCACCGATGTCTAGCGGGTACCAAGAGACCCAGTACTTC. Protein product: CASSPMSSGYQETQYF.

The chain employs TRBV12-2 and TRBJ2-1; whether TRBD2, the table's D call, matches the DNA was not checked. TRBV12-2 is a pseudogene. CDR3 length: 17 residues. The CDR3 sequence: CASRLTRFGWEGGEQFF. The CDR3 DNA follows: TGTGCAAGTCGCTTAACAAGGTTTGGGTGGGAGGGCGGTGAGCAGTTCTTC.

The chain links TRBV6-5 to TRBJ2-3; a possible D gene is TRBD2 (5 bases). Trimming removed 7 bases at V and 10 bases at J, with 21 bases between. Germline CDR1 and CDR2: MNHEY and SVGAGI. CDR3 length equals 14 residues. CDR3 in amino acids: CASTRAGGYGAQYF. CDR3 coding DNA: TGTGCCAGCACCAGAGCTGGTGGTTACGGGGCGCAGTATTTT.

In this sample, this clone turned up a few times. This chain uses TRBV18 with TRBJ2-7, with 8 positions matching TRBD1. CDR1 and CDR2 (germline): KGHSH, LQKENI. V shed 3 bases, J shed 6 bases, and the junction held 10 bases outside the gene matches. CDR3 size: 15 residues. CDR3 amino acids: CASSPPDRVGAEQYF. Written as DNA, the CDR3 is TGTGCCAGCTCACCCCCGGACAGGGTTGGGGCCGAGCAGTACTTC.

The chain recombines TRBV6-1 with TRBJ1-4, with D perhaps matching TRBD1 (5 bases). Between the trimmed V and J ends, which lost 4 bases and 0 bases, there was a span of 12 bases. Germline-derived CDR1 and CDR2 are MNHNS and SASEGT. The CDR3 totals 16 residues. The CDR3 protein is CASSALTGATNEKLFF. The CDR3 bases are TGTGCCAGCAGTGCATTAACAGGAGCAACTAATGAAAAACTGTTTTTT.

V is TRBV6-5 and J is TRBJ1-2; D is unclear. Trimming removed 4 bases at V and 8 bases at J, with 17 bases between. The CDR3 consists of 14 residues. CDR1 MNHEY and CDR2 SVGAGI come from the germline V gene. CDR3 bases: TGTGCCAGCAGTTCCTCTGGGCCGGCTGGGGGCTACACCTTC. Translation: CASSSSGPAGGYTF.